These T cell receptor beta chains were read from a single sample in a study of cytomegalovirus exposure and HLA in healthy donors. Measured with immunoSEQ multiplex PCR; TCRdb has only the in-frame clones, and not every one. Counted here are 200,000 to 250,000 clones, under 90% occurring once; the ten biggest clones make up 1% to 1.5%. The sequenced sample was PBMCs. The receptors stem from a human donor in good health. Each CDR3 is given with its conserved first and last residue. The order of the fields is V gene, D gene, clone size, J gene, CDR3 protein, CDR3 DNA. The D gene is left open where the match is weak. Expanded clones are given a class, and other clones once, few, many or no size at all.

TRBV5-6	TRBD1	-	TRBJ1-6	CASSFGGGDSPLHF	TGTGCCAGCAGCTTCGGAGGGGGCGATTCACCCCTCCACTTT
TRBV11-2	-	-	TRBJ2-3	CASSLVSGTSTDTQYF	TGTGCCAGCAGCTTAGTGTCGGGAACCAGCACAGATACGCAGTATTTT
TRBV18	-	once	TRBJ2-7	CASTRGGGNYEQYF	TGTGCCAGCACGCGTGGGGGGGGCAACTACGAGCAGTACTTC
TRBV27	-	-	TRBJ1-3	CASSPYSGNTIYF	TGTGCCAGCAGCCCCTACTCTGGAAACACCATATATTTT
TRBV5-4	TRBD2	-	TRBJ2-7	CASSLRGLREGLGYEQYF	TGTGCCAGCAGCTTGCGAGGCCTGCGGGAGGGCCTCGGGTACGAGCAGTACTTC
TRBV27	-	-	TRBJ2-7	CASSLRQTAYEQYF	TGTGCCAGCAGTTTGAGGCAAACGGCCTACGAGCAGTACTTC
TRBV4-1	TRBD2	-	TRBJ2-7	CASSWTSGYEQYF	TGCGCCAGCTCTTGGACTAGCGGCTACGAGCAGTACTTC
TRBV7-6	TRBD2	once	TRBJ2-7	CASSLMSREGDEQYF	TGTGCCAGCAGCTTAATGTCCAGGGAGGGCGACGAGCAGTACTTC
TRBV28	TRBD2	-	TRBJ2-7	CASSLAGLAGGLEEQYF	TGTGCCAGCAGTTTAGCGGGACTAGCGGGAGGCCTTGAAGAGCAGTACTTC
TRBV19	-	-	TRBJ2-1	CASSWRAGEQFF	TGTGCCAGTTCTTGGAGGGCCGGGGAGCAGTTCTTC
TRBV5-1	-	once	TRBJ2-3	CASSLWQSTDTQYF	TGCGCCAGCAGCTTGTGGCAAAGCACAGATACGCAGTATTTT
TRBV19	TRBD2	-	TRBJ2-1	CASSIGLAGENEQFF	TGTGCCAGTAGTATAGGACTAGCGGGAGAGAATGAGCAGTTCTTC
TRBV30	TRBD2	-	TRBJ2-5	CARGGEPRETQYF	TGTGCCCGGGGGGGGGAGCCGAGGGAGACCCAGTACTTC
TRBV7-2	TRBD1	-	TRBJ1-1	CASSLQGASEAFF	TGTGCCAGCAGCTTACAGGGGGCCAGCGAAGCTTTCTTT
TRBV5-8	-	once	TRBJ2-5	CASSLGERETQYF	TGTGCCAGCAGCTTGGGAGAGCGGGAGACCCAGTACTTC